The 27 T cell receptor beta chains reported below all come from one sample, sequenced in a study of cytomegalovirus exposure and HLA in healthy donors. Primers for the PCR totalled 60 Vbeta and 13 Jbeta. Assay: immunoSEQ multiplex PCR; the TCRdb copy retains only in-frame clones and omits some. Among 120,000 or so clones, around 69% were seen once, and the ten largest hold just under 8.5%. Specimen: PBMCs. These receptors were taken from a woman between 40 and 55 years old in good health and CMV-seropositive.

The chain employs TRBV27 and TRBJ1-2; D possibly corresponds to TRBD1 (6 bases). Trimming took off 5 bases at V and 4 bases at J, with 14 bases between the two ends. Germline V gives CDR1 MNHEY, CDR2 SMNVEV (reference sequence). The CDR3 totals 14 residues. The CDR3 region is CASSPGALTYGYTF. CDR3 nucleotide sequence: TGTGCCAGCAGTCCAGGGGCCCTAACCTATGGCTACACCTTC.

The rearrangement uses TRBV7-6 and TRBJ2-3; the match to TRBD1 covers 9 bases. The CDR3 totals 16 residues. Looked up from germline, CDR1 is SGHVS and CDR2 is FNYEAQ. Trimming took 0 bases from V and 7 from J; bases not matched to a gene: 8. In nucleotides, the CDR3 is TGTGCCAGCAGCTTAGCGGGAGACAGGGGGAGACATACGCAGTATTTT. Its translation: CASSLAGDRGRHTQYF.

The gene calls are TRBV9 and TRBJ2-4; TRBD1 matches at 10 bases. V was clipped by 4 bases and J by 7 bases; unmatched bases: 8. The CDR3 is made up of 15 amino acids. Germline lookup yields CDR1 SGDLS and CDR2 YYNGEE. The CDR3 DNA is TGTGCCAGCAGCAGGGACAGGGGAAGTTCGAACATTCAGTACTTC. Translating gives CASSRDRGSSNIQYF.

This clone was seen more than once but under ten times. The rearrangement uses TRBV7-9 and TRBJ2-1; tentative D call: TRBD1 (7 bases). V lost 8 bases to trimming and J lost 12 bases, with 23 bases between them. Germline CDR1 is SEHNR and CDR2 is FQNEAQ (reference sequence). The CDR3 is 14 residues long. CDR3 residues: CASSSLGGGGGQFF. DNA of the CDR3: TGTGCCAGCTCCAGCTTAGGAGGGGGCGGTGGGCAGTTCTTC.

The chain recombines TRBV10-3 with TRBJ1-2, with unresolved D. Germline V gives CDR1 ENHRY, CDR2 SYGVKD. There are 15 residues in the CDR3. The V end lost 2 bases, the J end lost 5 bases, and 15 bases lay between the germline ends. CDR3 sequence (DNA): TGTGCCATCAGTGAGAGAGGTTCGAGGGTTTATGGCTACACCTTC. Protein: CAISERGSRVYGYTF.

V usage is TRBV7-6 and J usage is TRBJ2-7, with a tentative D call TRBD1 (6 bases). CDR3 size: 17 residues. CDR1 SGHVS and CDR2 FNYEAQ come from the germline V gene. V lost 5 bases to trimming and J lost 2 bases, with 22 bases between them. The CDR3 nucleotides are TGTGCCAGCAGCATATACCCAGACCCGAAGGGGGCCTACGAGCAGTACTTC. Translated, it gives CASSIYPDPKGAYEQYF. The complete variable domain, with remaining parts taken from reference TRBV7-6 and TRBJ2-7, reads GAGVSQSPRYKVTKRGQDVALRCDPISGHVSLYWYRQALGQGPEFLTYFNYEAQQDKSGLPNDRFSAERPEGSISTLTIQRTEQRDSAMYRCASSIYPDPKGAYEQYFGPGTRLTVT.

This clone was seen just once. This chain connects TRBV5-1 to TRBJ2-5; the D is unclear. The J call is doubtful: the DNA matches TRBJ2-7 better. The V gene's germline CDR1 is SGHRS and CDR2 YFSETQ. There are 11 residues in the CDR3. CDR3 in DNA: TGCGCCAGCATAGGAGCCGGCGAGCAGTACTTC. As protein: CASIGAGEQYF.

This clone has just a few counts. The chain has TRBV7-2 and TRBJ1-2, with 8 bases aligning to TRBD1. The V gene's germline CDR1 is SGHTA and CDR2 FQGNSA. The V segment lost 7 bases and the J segment 6 bases; nucleotides outside the gene matches: 13. This CDR3 comprises 15 residues. The CDR3 spells CASNLDPRGRDGYTF. DNA for the CDR3: TGTGCCAGCAACCTGGACCCCAGGGGGCGTGATGGCTACACCTTC.

The rearrangement uses TRBV5-4 and TRBJ1-1; maybe TRBD1 (6 bases). V lost 2 bases, J lost 4 bases, and 9 bases lay in between. This CDR3 spans 13 amino acids. CDR1 SGHNT and CDR2 YYREEE come from the germline V gene (reference sequence). CDR3 sequence: CASSFRGGTEAFF. The CDR3, as DNA: TGTGCCAGCAGCTTCAGGGGTGGCACTGAAGCTTTCTTT. The entire variable domain, with the rest obtained from reference TRBV5-4 and TRBJ1-1, is as follows: ETGVTQSPTHLIKTRGQQVTLRCSSQSGHNTVSWYQQALGQGPQFIFQYYREEENGRGNFPPRFSGLQFPNYSSELNVNALELDDSALYLCASSFRGGTEAFFGQGTRLTVV.

The chain employs TRBV7-8 and TRBJ1-2; possibly TRBD1 for D (5 bases). Per the germline V gene, CDR1 is SGHVS and CDR2 is FQNEAQ. The V end was cut by 5 bases, the J end by 2 bases, with 21 bases between. The CDR3 loop spans 17 amino acids. Here the CDR3 reads CASSPQTSQGINYGYTF. The CDR3 DNA reads TGTGCCAGCAGCCCCCAGACATCCCAGGGCATCAACTATGGCTACACCTTC.

This rearrangement joins TRBV5-1 to TRBJ1-1, with 7 positions matching TRBD1. Germline CDR1 is SGHRS and CDR2 is YFSETQ. The CDR3 length is 14 residues. The J segment lost 7 bases and the V segment lost 4 bases, leaving 10 bases of the junction unmatched. DNA of the CDR3: TGCGCCAGCAGCCCCGTCATAGGGGGCCTTGAAGCTTTCTTT. It codes for CASSPVIGGLEAFF.

This clone showed up just a few times. The gene calls are TRBV5-4 and TRBJ2-7; D gene ambiguous. Trimming pared 0 bases from V and 6 bases from J, leaving 7 bases between. Per germline, CDR1 SGHNT and CDR2 YYREEE (reference sequence). The CDR3 is 12 amino acids. CDR3 bases: TGTGCCAGCAGCTTGGACGGTCGCGAGCAGTACTTC. This translates into CASSLDGREQYF.

This clone occurred a few times. The V and J genes are TRBV5-1 and TRBJ2-5; TRBD1 is a possible D gene (6 bases). Trimming took 2 bases from V and 2 from J, leaving 13 bases between them. Germline CDR1 and CDR2: SGHRS and YFSETQ. This CDR3 is built from 15 residues. This CDR3 reads CASSLVDRTQETQYF. In DNA, the CDR3 is TGCGCCAGCAGCTTAGTAGACAGGACGCAAGAGACCCAGTACTTC.

CDR3 region: CASSLARQGPSNYGYTF. In DNA form, the CDR3 reads TGTGCCAGCAGCTTAGCGAGACAGGGGCCCTCGAACTATGGCTACACCTTC. The chain is built from TRBV7-9 and TRBJ1-2, with TRBD1 matching over 8 bases. Trimming cost V 0 bases and J 2 bases; bases outside gene matches: 8. Germline V gene lookup returns CDR1 SEHNR and CDR2 FQNEAQ (reference sequence). This CDR3 is built from 17 residues. The full variable domain, its missing parts supplied by reference TRBV7-9 and TRBJ1-2, is DTGVSQNPRHKITKRGQNVTFRCDPISEHNRLYWYRQTLGQGPEFLTYFQNEAQLEKSRLLSDRFSAERPKGSFSTLEIQRTEQGDSAMYLCASSLARQGPSNYGYTFGSGTRLTVV.

A note on this clone: The CDR3 end shows no conserved phenylalanine or tryptophan, and so a read error is likely. Because the CDR3's place on the DNA is in doubt, the DNA is left out and the CDR3 is given as listed by TCRdb. This CDR3 reads CASRSHPC. The rearrangement links TRBV10-1 to TRBJ1-1. Including both end residues, the CDR3 is 8 amino acids long. The germline V gene encodes CDR1 WNHNN and CDR2 SYGVQD (reference sequence).

The chain is built from TRBV19 and TRBJ1-2; 7 bases are shared with TRBD1. The ends lost 6 bases at V and 6 bases at J; junction bases unmatched: 4. Germline CDR1 reads LNHDA; CDR2 reads SQIVND (reference sequence). The CDR3 has 12 residues. The CDR3 nucleotides read TGTGCCAGTAGAACAGACAGGGATGGCTACACCTTC. Its translation is CASRTDRDGYTF.

The rearrangement uses TRBV6-6 and TRBJ2-7, with a weak D call TRBD2 (5 bases). The CDR3 has 12 amino acids. The germline V gene encodes CDR1 MNHNY and CDR2 SVGAGI (reference sequence). V was shortened by 5 bases and J by 3 bases, with 8 bases between the two germline ends. The CDR3 nucleotides are TGTGCCAGCAGTAAACGGGACTACGAGCAGTACTTC. Amino acid sequence: CASSKRDYEQYF.

The rearrangement joins TRBV6-6 to TRBJ2-1, with 7 bases that match TRBD1. CDR1 and CDR2 (germline): MNHNY, SVGAGI (reference sequence). CDR3 length: 15 residues. J gave up 4 bases and V 4 bases, and 7 bases lay outside the gene matches. The CDR3 sequence: CASSSRQGGYNEQFF. As DNA, the CDR3 is TGTGCCAGCAGTTCAAGACAGGGTGGGTACAATGAGCAGTTCTTC.

This clone was recorded a few times. The chain recombines TRBV5-6 with TRBJ1-6; no clear D gene. This CDR3 region has 15 residues. Germline lookup yields CDR1 SGHDT and CDR2 YYEEEE. Trimming took 0 bases from V and 1 from J, leaving 5 bases between them. The CDR3 sequence is CASSLGRSYNSPLHF. The CDR3 DNA is TGTGCCAGCAGCTTGGGCCGGTCCTATAATTCACCCCTCCACTTT.

The count of this clone is one. This sequence joins TRBV7-9 and TRBJ2-7; 11 nucleotides align to TRBD2. Per the germline V gene, CDR1 is SEHNR and CDR2 is FQNEAQ (reference sequence). V shed 4 bases and J 3 bases; nucleotides not matched to a gene: 5. The CDR3 is 15 residues long. The CDR3 DNA sequence: TGTGCCAGCAGCTCTACAACTAGCGGGGGCTACGAGCAGTACTTC. It codes for CASSSTTSGGYEQYF.

This clone appeared a single time. The J gene is TRBJ2-3, the V gene TRBV5-1; TRBD2 agrees at 7 bases. J was trimmed by 6 bases and V by 3 bases; bases with no gene match: 4. The CDR3 consists of 13 residues. Germline V gene sequence: CDR1 SGHRS, CDR2 YFSETQ. The CDR3 DNA is TGCGCCAGCAGCTGGACTAGTACTGATACGCAGTATTTT. This codes for CASSWTSTDTQYF.

The genes are TRBV5-1 and TRBJ1-6; D is ambiguous. This CDR3 has 14 residues. CDR1 and CDR2 (germline): SGHRS, YFSETQ. Trimming removed 0 bases from V and 6 bases from J, with 7 bases in between. The CDR3 sequence: CASSLGLANSPLHF. The CDR3 DNA reads as TGCGCCAGCAGCTTGGGTCTGGCTAATTCACCCCTCCACTTT.

The V call is TRBV6-1, the J call TRBJ1-2, with D possibly matching TRBD1 (5 bases). The V gene's germline CDR1 is MNHNS and CDR2 SASEGT. The CDR3 consists of 14 residues. Deletions cut 0 bases from V and 3 bases from J, with 8 bases between. Here the CDR3 DNA reads TGTGCCAGCAGTGAAGCGGGGGACTACTATGGCTACACCTTC. Translated: CASSEAGDYYGYTF.

This CDR3 is CASRYRGSPYGYTF. The CDR3 DNA follows: TGTGCCAGCAGATATAGGGGGAGCCCCTATGGCTACACCTTC. The V gene is TRBV6-5, the J gene TRBJ1-2; D might be TRBD1 (6 bases). The CDR3 has 14 amino acids. Trimming removed 6 bases from V and 4 bases from J, with 15 bases in between. CDR1 MNHEY and CDR2 SVGAGI come from the germline V gene.

The chain carries TRBV13 and TRBJ2-5; 7 bases are shared with TRBD2. The V segment lost 4 bases and the J segment 10 bases; nucleotides outside the gene matches: 3. Germline CDR1 is PRHDT and CDR2 is FYEKMQ (reference sequence). The CDR3 runs 11 residues. The CDR3 DNA follows: TGTGCCAGCAGCTACGGACTAGACCAGTACTTC. Its translation is CASSYGLDQYF.

As concerns this clone: The germline gene is not matched at one end of the junction; a read error may be the cause. The chain links TRBV7-7 to TRBJ2-5, with D unresolved. The V gene's germline CDR1 is SSHAT and CDR2 FNYEAQ (reference sequence). This CDR3 contains 14 residues. Written as DNA, the CDR3 is TGTGCTAGCAGCCCACTCTCACCCCCAGAGACCCAGTACTTC. Protein product: CASSPLSPPETQYF. The full variable domain, in which reference TRBV7-7 and TRBJ2-5 provide the parts outside the CDR3, is GAGVSQSPRYKVTKRGQDVTLRCDPISSHATLYWYQQALGQGPEFLTYFNYEAQPDKSGLPSDRFSAERPEGSISTLTIQRTEQRDSAMYRCASSPLSPPETQYFGPGTRLLVL.

The chain uses TRBV11-1 and TRBJ2-7; D is perhaps TRBD1 (6 bases). The CDR3 is made up of 15 amino acids. With 4 bases removed from V and 2 bases from J, the gap between germline ends came to 15 bases. Germline lookup yields CDR1 SGHAT and CDR2 FQDESV (reference sequence). The CDR3 sequence is CASSSTRDNPYEQYF. DNA of the CDR3: TGTGCCAGCAGCTCCACCAGGGACAACCCCTACGAGCAGTACTTC.